This T cell receptor (beta chain) was recorded in a study of T cell responses to AZD1222 COVID-19 vaccine. Generated by immunoSEQ multiplex PCR, the TCRdb table keeps only in-frame clones and is missing some. The sample holds approximately 110,000 clones, more than 80% seen once. Pooled samples include second doses given at about 4 or 12 weeks. V gave up 3 bases and J gave up 2 bases, with 8 bases separating them. From germline, CDR1 is MRHNA and CDR2 SNTAGT. The CDR3 is 14 amino acids. On this clone itself: Its specificity is unknown.

General study findings and limits: Spike-wide vaccine-associated CD4 TCRs dominated at 160-218 and 743-854. As reported, nearly half of all spike-specific TCRs target variant regions that are unmutated. Mostly white British, mostly female donors; authors suggested clonal diversity may be underestimated.

Sequenced here: peripheral blood, sampled 28 days after the second AZD1222 dose. V and J are TRBV6-4 and TRBJ1-5; D is unresolved. The receptor comes from an adult who received the AZD1222 COVID-19 vaccine. The CDR3 is CASSEGVGNQPQHF. As DNA, the CDR3 is TGTGCCAGCAGTGAGGGAGTGGGCAATCAGCCCCAGCATTTT.